These 21 T cell receptor beta chains were all obtained from the same sample, sequenced in a study of cytomegalovirus exposure and HLA in healthy donors. The method was immunoSEQ multiplex PCR; TCRdb's version includes in-frame clones alone and lacks a portion of them. This table holds roughly 60,000 clones, about 91% found once. Sequences were obtained from PBMCs. The receptors here all came from a young woman in good health and CMV-seronegative.

The V call is TRBV11-3, the J call TRBJ1-3; tentatively, D is TRBD1 (5 bases). Germline loops: CDR1 SGHNT, CDR2 YENEEA. This CDR3 spans 13 amino acids. V was shortened by 2 bases and J by 9 bases, with 11 bases between the two germline ends. CDR3 nucleotide sequence: TGTGCCAGCAGCTTAATCCAGGGAGGCACCATATATTTT. Protein product: CASSLIQGGTIYF.

The chain employs TRBV13 and TRBJ2-1; TRBD2 aligns across 10 bases. Germline assignment: CDR1 PRHDT and CDR2 FYEKMQ (reference sequence). V dropped 5 bases and J dropped 8; count of bases not matched to a gene: 9. The CDR3 runs to 15 residues. CDR3 region: CASSPSGGASDEQFF. The CDR3 DNA sequence: TGTGCCAGCAGCCCCAGCGGGGGGGCCTCAGATGAGCAGTTCTTC.

The genes are TRBV4-3 and TRBJ2-7; 7 positions match TRBD1. V gave up 1 base and J gave up 2 bases; unmatched junction bases: 14. Germline V gives CDR1 LGHNA, CDR2 YSLEER. The CDR3 covers 18 residues. The CDR3 sequence is CASSQGLGRGYHTYEQYF. The DNA of the CDR3 is TGCGCCAGCAGCCAAGGGTTGGGCAGGGGGTACCACACCTACGAGCAGTACTTC.

The chain links TRBV4-2 to TRBJ2-5; no firm D call. CDR1 LGHNA and CDR2 YNFKEQ come from the germline V gene. Between the trimmed V and J ends, which lost 0 bases and 3 bases, there was a span of 11 bases. This CDR3 is built from 15 residues. The CDR3 reads CASSQEGVKKETQYF. The CDR3 region has the DNA TGTGCCAGCAGCCAAGAAGGAGTAAAGAAAGAGACCCAGTACTTC.

The chain uses TRBV6-1 and TRBJ1-6, with a weak D call TRBD1 (5 bases). The CDR3 spans 17 residues. V lost 1 base and J lost 7, with 17 bases in between. Per germline, CDR1 MNHNS and CDR2 SASEGT. The CDR3 loop is CASSEGSWGGTNSPLHF. DNA for the CDR3: TGTGCCAGCAGTGAAGGCTCGTGGGGAGGGACCAATTCACCCCTCCACTTT.

This chain uses TRBV10-3 with TRBJ2-7, with TRBD1 identical over 12 bases. Germline loops: CDR1 ENHRY, CDR2 SYGVKD. This CDR3 is built from 15 residues. Trimming removed 6 bases from V and 2 bases from J; junction bases left unmatched: 5. CDR3 in amino acids: CAISEGQGAPYEQYF. Here the CDR3 DNA reads TGTGCCATCAGCGAGGGACAGGGGGCACCCTACGAGCAGTACTTC.

This chain links TRBV19 with TRBJ2-6; D gene uncertain. From germline, CDR1 is LNHDA and CDR2 SQIVND (reference sequence). Trimming left V 7 bases short and J 0 bases short, with 10 bases between. CDR3 length: 15 amino acids. The CDR3 DNA is TGTGCCAGTACCGCACAGAGCTCTGGGGCCAACGTCCTGACTTTC. This translates into CASTAQSSGANVLTF.

This rearrangement joins TRBV9 to TRBJ2-1, with TRBD2 matching over 11 bases. CDR1 and CDR2 (germline): SGDLS, YYNGEE. This CDR3 comprises 18 residues. The V and J ends lost 0 bases and 5 bases, in that order; junction bases with no gene match: 10. This chain's CDR3 is CASSVEGLTSGTNNEQFF. The CDR3 nucleotides are TGTGCCAGCAGCGTAGAGGGGCTGACTAGCGGGACTAACAATGAGCAGTTCTTC.

The chain employs TRBV10-3 and TRBJ1-3, with a possible D match to TRBD1 (5 bases). Germline loops: CDR1 ENHRY, CDR2 SYGVKD. The V gene lost 5 bases and the J gene lost 2 bases, with 10 bases spanning the gap. CDR3 length: 14 amino acids. As DNA, the CDR3 is TGTGCCATCAGTCAGGGTAGGCCTGGAAACACCATATATTTT. Amino acid sequence: CAISQGRPGNTIYF.

The table lists this clone with a count of one. The chain couples TRBV9 to TRBJ1-2, with D possibly being TRBD1 (6 bases). Germline V gene lookup returns CDR1 SGDLS and CDR2 YYNGEE. Trimming shortened V by 0 bases and J by 8 bases, and 11 bases separated the two germline ends. The CDR3 covers 13 residues. CDR3 coding DNA: TGTGCCAGCAGCGTAGGGCAGGGGATGGGCTACACCTTC. Translated, it gives CASSVGQGMGYTF.

The genes are TRBV7-6 and TRBJ1-1; 7 positions match TRBD1. V dropped 0 bases and J dropped 2; count of bases not matched to a gene: 6. Germline assignment: CDR1 SGHVS and CDR2 FNYEAQ. The CDR3 is 16 residues long. As DNA, the CDR3 is TGTGCCAGCAGCTTAGCCCTGGGACAGATAAACACTGAAGCTTTCTTT. Its translation is CASSLALGQINTEAFF. Full variable domain (missing parts from reference TRBV7-6 and TRBJ1-1): GAGVSQSPRYKVTKRGQDVALRCDPISGHVSLYWYRQALGQGPEFLTYFNYEAQQDKSGLPNDRFSAERPEGSISTLTIQRTEQRDSAMYRCASSLALGQINTEAFFGQGTRLTVV.

This sequence joins TRBV2 and TRBJ2-2; possible D gene TRBD2, 6 bases. In germline, CDR1 is SNHLY, CDR2 FYNNEI. The CDR3 spans 15 residues. The V gene lost 7 bases and the J gene lost 4 bases, with 16 bases spanning the gap. CDR3 coding DNA: TGTGCCAGCAAAACGGGCGGAGCGGGCACCGGGGAGCTGTTTTTT. Protein sequence: CASKTGGAGTGELFF.

The chain couples TRBV6-6 to TRBJ1-3; D uncertain. The CDR3 sequence is 16 residues long. Deletions cut 0 bases from V and 0 bases from J, with 9 bases between. The germline V gene encodes CDR1 MNHNY and CDR2 SVGAGI (reference sequence). Here the CDR3 reads CASSYSVQISGNTIYF. CDR3 sequence (DNA): TGTGCCAGCAGTTACTCCGTTCAGATCTCTGGAAACACCATATATTTT.

The V and J genes are TRBV6-6 and TRBJ1-5, with 7 positions matching TRBD1. The CDR3 totals 15 residues. With V trimmed by 6 bases and J by 0 bases, 5 bases remained unmatched. Germline V gene lookup returns CDR1 MNHNY and CDR2 SVGAGI (reference sequence). The CDR3 sequence: CASRTGFPSNQPQHF. In DNA form, the CDR3 reads TGTGCCAGCAGGACAGGGTTTCCTAGCAATCAGCCCCAGCATTTT.

The chain recombines TRBV30 with TRBJ2-6; D possibly corresponds to TRBD1 (6 bases). This CDR3 region has 15 residues. The V gene lost 3 bases and the J gene lost 3 bases, with 12 bases spanning the gap. CDR1 GTSNPN and CDR2 SVGIG come from the germline V gene (reference sequence). CDR3: CAWRETGFGANVLTF. In DNA, the CDR3 is TGTGCCTGGAGGGAAACAGGGTTTGGGGCCAACGTCCTGACTTTC.

V usage is TRBV5-6 and J usage is TRBJ2-3, with 8 bases matching TRBD1. CDR1 SGHDT and CDR2 YYEEEE come from the germline V gene. V lost 4 bases to trimming and J lost 2 bases; unmatched junction nucleotides: 6. CDR3 length equals 15 residues. CDR3 nucleotide sequence: TGTGCCAGCAGCCCCTGGACAGGGTACACAGATACGCAGTATTTT. It encodes CASSPWTGYTDTQYF.

This clone was counted once. J is TRBJ1-1 and V is TRBV2, with no clear D. V was trimmed by 5 bases and J by 3 bases, leaving 10 bases between them. The CDR3 has 13 residues. The germline gives CDR1 SNHLY, CDR2 FYNNEI. The CDR3 nucleotides read TGTGCCAGCAGTTTCGGAGCGGACACTGAAGCTTTCTTT. This translates into CASSFGADTEAFF.

The chain uses TRBV11-2 and TRBJ1-1; D gene unclear. Looked up from germline, CDR1 is SGHAT and CDR2 is FQNNGV. CDR3 size: 13 residues. Trimming pared 1 base from V and 8 bases from J, leaving 11 bases between. In nucleotides, the CDR3 is TGTGCCAGCAGCTTAGCCTTTGGGCCAGAAGCTTTCTTT. This sequence encodes CASSLAFGPEAFF.

The chain uses TRBV19 and TRBJ2-6; weak D call: TRBD2 (5 bases). Germline assignment: CDR1 LNHDA and CDR2 SQIVND (reference sequence). The V end lost 8 bases, the J end lost 0 bases, and 5 bases lay between the germline ends. The CDR3 extends over 13 amino acids. The CDR3 spells CASRGSGANVLTF. The CDR3 region has the DNA TGTGCCAGTCGGGGCTCTGGGGCCAACGTCCTGACTTTC.

A few counts support this clone. The rearrangement uses TRBV2 and TRBJ2-7, with TRBD2 identical over 7 bases. The CDR3 runs 15 residues. The V and J ends lost 1 base and 3 bases, in that order; junction bases with no gene match: 6. CDR1 is SNHLY and CDR2 is FYNNEI in the germline V gene. The CDR3 here is CASSEVRGSLYEQYF. The CDR3 DNA sequence: TGTGCCAGCAGTGAAGTGCGCGGGAGCCTCTACGAGCAGTACTTC.

The rearrangement links TRBV6-5 to TRBJ1-2; D may be TRBD1 (5 bases). CDR3 length equals 14 residues. V lost 0 bases, J lost 7 bases, and 12 bases lay in between. Per germline, CDR1 MNHEY and CDR2 SVGAGI. The CDR3 DNA reads TGTGCCAGCAGTTACTCGAGTCGGGGGGGTGGCTACACCTTC. As protein: CASSYSSRGGGYTF.